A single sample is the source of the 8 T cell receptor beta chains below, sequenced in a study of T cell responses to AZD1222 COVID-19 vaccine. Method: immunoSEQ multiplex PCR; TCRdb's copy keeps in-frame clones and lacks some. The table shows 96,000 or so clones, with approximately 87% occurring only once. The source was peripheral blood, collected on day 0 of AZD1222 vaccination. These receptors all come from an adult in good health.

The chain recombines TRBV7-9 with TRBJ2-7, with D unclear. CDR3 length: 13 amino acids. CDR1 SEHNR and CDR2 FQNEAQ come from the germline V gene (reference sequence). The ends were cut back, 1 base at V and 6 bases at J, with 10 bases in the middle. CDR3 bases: TGTGCCAGCAGCTTAGATCTGGCCACCGAGCAGTACTTC. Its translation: CASSLDLATEQYF. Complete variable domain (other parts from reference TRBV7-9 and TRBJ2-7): DTGVSQNPRHKITKRGQNVTFRCDPISEHNRLYWYRQTLGQGPEFLTYFQNEAQLEKSRLLSDRFSAERPKGSFSTLEIQRTEQGDSAMYLCASSLDLATEQYFGPGTRLTVT.

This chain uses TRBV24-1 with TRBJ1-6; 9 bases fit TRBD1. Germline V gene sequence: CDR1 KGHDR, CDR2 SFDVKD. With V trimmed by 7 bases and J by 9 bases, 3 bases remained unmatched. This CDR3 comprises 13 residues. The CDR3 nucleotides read TGTGCCACCAGCCAGACAGGGGGTTCACCCCTCCACTTT. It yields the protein CATSQTGGSPLHF.

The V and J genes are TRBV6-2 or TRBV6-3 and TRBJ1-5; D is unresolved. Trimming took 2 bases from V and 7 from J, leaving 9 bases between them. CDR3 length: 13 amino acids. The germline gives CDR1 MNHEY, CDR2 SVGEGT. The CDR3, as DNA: TGTGCCAGCAGTTACGAGGGCCGCCAGCCCCAGCATTTT. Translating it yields CASSYEGRQPQHF.

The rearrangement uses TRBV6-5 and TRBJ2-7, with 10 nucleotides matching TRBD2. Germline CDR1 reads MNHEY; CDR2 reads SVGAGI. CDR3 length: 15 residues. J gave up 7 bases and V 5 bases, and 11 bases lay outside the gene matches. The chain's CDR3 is CASSPTSGTTTEQYF. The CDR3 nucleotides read TGTGCCAGCAGTCCTACTAGCGGGACCACTACGGAGCAGTACTTC.

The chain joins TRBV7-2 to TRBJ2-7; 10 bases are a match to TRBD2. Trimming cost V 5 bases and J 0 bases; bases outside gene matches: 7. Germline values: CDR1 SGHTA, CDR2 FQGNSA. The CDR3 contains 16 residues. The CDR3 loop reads CASSPSLAGVSYEQYF. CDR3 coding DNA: TGTGCCAGCAGCCCCAGTCTAGCGGGGGTCTCCTACGAGCAGTACTTC.

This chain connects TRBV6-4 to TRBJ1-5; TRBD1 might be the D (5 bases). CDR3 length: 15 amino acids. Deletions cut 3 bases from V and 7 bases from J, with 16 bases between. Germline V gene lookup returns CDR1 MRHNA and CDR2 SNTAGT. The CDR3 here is CASSEVAGWGQPQHF. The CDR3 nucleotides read TGTGCCAGCAGTGAAGTGGCGGGATGGGGCCAGCCCCAGCATTTT.

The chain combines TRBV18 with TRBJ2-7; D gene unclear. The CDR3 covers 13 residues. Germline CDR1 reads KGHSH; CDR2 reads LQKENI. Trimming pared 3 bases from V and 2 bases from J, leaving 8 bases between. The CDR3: CASSPPGPYEQYF. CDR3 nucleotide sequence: TGTGCCAGCTCACCCCCCGGCCCCTACGAGCAGTACTTC.

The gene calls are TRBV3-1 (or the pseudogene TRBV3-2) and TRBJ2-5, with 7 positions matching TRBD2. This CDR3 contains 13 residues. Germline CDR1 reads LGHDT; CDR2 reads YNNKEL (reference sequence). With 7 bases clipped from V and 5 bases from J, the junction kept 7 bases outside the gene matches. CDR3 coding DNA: TGTGCCAGCACCACCCACGGGGGGGAGACCCAGTACTTC. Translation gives CASTTHGGETQYF.